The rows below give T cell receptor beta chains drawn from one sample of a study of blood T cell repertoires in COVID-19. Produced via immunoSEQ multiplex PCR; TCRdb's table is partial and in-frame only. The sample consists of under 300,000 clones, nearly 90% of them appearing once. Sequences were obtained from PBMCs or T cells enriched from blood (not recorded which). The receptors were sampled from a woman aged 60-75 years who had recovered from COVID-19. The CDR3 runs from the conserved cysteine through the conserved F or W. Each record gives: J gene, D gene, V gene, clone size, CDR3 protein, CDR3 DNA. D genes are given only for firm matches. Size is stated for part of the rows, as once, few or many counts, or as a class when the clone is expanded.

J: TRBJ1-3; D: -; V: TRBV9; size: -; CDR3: CASSVGGDSSRRSGNTIYF; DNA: TGTGCCAGCAGCGTAGGGGGTGACAGCTCCCGCCGCTCTGGAAACACCATATATTTT
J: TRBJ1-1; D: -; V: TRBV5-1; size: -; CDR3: CASSPFGGQDTEAFF; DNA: TGCGCCAGCAGCCCGTTCGGGGGGCAGGACACTGAAGCTTTCTTT
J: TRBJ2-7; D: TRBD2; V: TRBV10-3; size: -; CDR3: CAIGASGSYEQYF; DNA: TGTGCCATCGGCGCTAGCGGGAGTTACGAGCAGTACTTC
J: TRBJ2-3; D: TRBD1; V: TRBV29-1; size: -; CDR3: CSVDGTEGTDTQYF; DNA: TGCAGCGTTGACGGGACAGAGGGGACAGATACGCAGTATTTT
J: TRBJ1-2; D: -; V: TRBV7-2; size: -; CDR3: CASSLGPGYTF; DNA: TGTGCCAGCAGCTTAGGGCCCGGCTACACCTTC
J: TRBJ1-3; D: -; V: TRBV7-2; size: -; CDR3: CASSFGGSRSGNTIYF; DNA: TGTGCCAGCAGCTTTGGGGGCAGTCGCTCTGGAAACACCATATATTTT
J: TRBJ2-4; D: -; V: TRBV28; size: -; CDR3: CATGELAKNIQYF; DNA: TGTGCCACCGGGGAGCTAGCCAAAAACATTCAGTACTTC
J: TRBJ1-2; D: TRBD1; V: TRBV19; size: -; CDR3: CASSGQGLLPGYTF; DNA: TGTGCCAGTAGCGGACAGGGTCTGCTCCCTGGCTACACCTTC
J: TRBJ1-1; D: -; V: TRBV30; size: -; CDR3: CAWKTHQAHTEAFF; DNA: TGTGCCTGGAAAACACACCAGGCACACACTGAAGCTTTCTTT
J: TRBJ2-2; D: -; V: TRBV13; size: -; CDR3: CASSRLEAGELFF; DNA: TGTGCCAGCAGTCGCCTGGAGGCCGGGGAGCTGTTTTTT
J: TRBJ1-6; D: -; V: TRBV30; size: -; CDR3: CAWSVPWTANSPLHF; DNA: TGTGCCTGGAGTGTTCCCTGGACAGCAAATTCACCCCTCCACTTT
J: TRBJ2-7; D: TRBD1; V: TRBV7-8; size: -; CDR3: CASSLRSETGAGSYEQYF; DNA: TGTGCCAGCAGCTTACGGTCTGAGACAGGGGCCGGTTCCTACGAGCAGTACTTC
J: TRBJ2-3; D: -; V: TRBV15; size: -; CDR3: CATSRDWAGVDTQYF; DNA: TGTGCCACCAGCAGAGATTGGGCAGGGGTAGATACGCAGTATTTT
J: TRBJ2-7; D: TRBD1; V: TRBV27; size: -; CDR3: CASSSDGTGSEQYF; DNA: TGTGCCAGCAGTTCCGACGGGACAGGGTCCGAGCAGTACTTC
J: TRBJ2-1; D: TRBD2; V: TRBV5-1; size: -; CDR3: CASSLSGISHNEQFF; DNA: TGCGCCAGCAGCCTTAGCGGGATTAGTCACAATGAGCAGTTCTTC
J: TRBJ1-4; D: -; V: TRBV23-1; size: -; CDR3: CASSQSKSAGNEKLFF; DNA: TGCGCCAGCAGTCAATCTAAATCGGCAGGGAATGAAAAACTGTTTTTT
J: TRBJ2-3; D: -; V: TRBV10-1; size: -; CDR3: CASSGRASVDTQYF; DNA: TGCGCCAGCAGTGGCAGGGCTTCGGTAGATACGCAGTATTTT
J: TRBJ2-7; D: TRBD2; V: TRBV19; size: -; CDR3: CASSRQREVGEQYF; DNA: TGTGCCAGTTCCCGGCAGCGGGAGGTAGGGGAGCAGTACTTC
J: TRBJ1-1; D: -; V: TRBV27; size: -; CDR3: CASSFGGPAEAFF; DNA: TGTGCCAGCAGTTTTGGTGGGCCCGCTGAAGCTTTCTTT
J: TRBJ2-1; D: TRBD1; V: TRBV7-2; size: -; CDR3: CASSHPGQGVNEQFF; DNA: TGTGCCAGCAGCCATCCGGGACAGGGGGTCAATGAGCAGTTCTTC
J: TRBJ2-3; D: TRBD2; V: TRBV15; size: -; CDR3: CATSRRGLAGGPITDTQYF; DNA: TGTGCCACCAGCAGACGCGGACTAGCGGGGGGGCCGATCACAGATACGCAGTATTTT
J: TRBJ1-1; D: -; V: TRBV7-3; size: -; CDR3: CASSQGSYTEAFF; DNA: TGTGCCAGCAGCCAGGGGAGCTACACTGAAGCTTTCTTT
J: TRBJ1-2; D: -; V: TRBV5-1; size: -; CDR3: CASSLGGSPGYTF; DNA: TGCGCCAGCAGCTTGGGAGGCAGCCCTGGCTACACCTTC
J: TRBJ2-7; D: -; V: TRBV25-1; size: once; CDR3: CASSEFGGYEQYF; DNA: TGTGCCAGCAGTGAATTTGGAGGGTACGAGCAGTACTTC
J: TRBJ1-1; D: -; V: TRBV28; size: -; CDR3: CASSLQGIDTEAFF; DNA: TGTGCCAGCAGCTTACAGGGAATCGACACTGAAGCTTTCTTT
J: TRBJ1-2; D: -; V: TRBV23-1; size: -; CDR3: CASSQSRYTF; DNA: TGCGCCAGCAGTCAATCGCGGTACACCTTC
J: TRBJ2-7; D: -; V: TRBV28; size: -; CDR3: CASSLSKGQIWVYEQYF; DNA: TGTGCCAGCAGTTTATCCAAAGGACAGATTTGGGTTTACGAGCAGTACTTC
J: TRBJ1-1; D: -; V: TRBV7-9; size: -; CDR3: CASSFDSNTEAFF; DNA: TGTGCCAGCAGCTTTGACAGCAACACTGAAGCTTTCTTT
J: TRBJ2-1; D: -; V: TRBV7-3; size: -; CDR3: CASSLTAGSTYNEQFF; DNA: TGTGCCAGCAGCTTAACGGCGGGATCCACCTACAATGAGCAGTTCTTC
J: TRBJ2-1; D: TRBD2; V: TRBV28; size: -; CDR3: CASSSSGRASYNEQFF; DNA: TGTGCCAGCAGTTCTAGCGGGAGGGCTTCCTACAATGAGCAGTTCTTC
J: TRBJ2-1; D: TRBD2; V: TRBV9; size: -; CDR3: CASSVAGGSGSYNEQFF; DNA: TGTGCCAGCAGCGTAGCGGGGGGTAGCGGCTCCTACAATGAGCAGTTCTTC
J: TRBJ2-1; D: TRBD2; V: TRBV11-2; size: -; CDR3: CASSLSLAGGPHEQFF; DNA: TGTGCCAGCAGCTTATCACTAGCGGGAGGGCCCCATGAGCAGTTCTTC
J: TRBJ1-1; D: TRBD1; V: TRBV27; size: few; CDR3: CASSFSGTGILNTEAFF; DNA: TGTGCCAGCAGTTTCTCCGGGACAGGGATTTTGAACACTGAAGCTTTCTTT
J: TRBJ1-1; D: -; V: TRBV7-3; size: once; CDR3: CASSLIRRQNTEAFF; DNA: TGTGCCAGCAGCTTAATTCGCAGGCAGAACACTGAAGCTTTCTTT
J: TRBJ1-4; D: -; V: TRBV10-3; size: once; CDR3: CAISEPGEKLFF; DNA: TGTGCCATCAGTGAACCGGGGGAAAAACTGTTTTTT
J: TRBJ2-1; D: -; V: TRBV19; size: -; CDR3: CASILPVADTYNEQFF; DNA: TGTGCCAGTATCCTCCCGGTAGCGGACACCTACAATGAGCAGTTCTTC
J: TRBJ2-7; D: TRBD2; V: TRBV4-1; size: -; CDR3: CASSQPTSGAPYEQYF; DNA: TGCGCCAGCAGCCAACCGACTAGCGGGGCGCCCTACGAGCAGTACTTC
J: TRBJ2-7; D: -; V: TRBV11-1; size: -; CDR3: CASSLQTYEQYF; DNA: TGTGCCAGCAGCTTACAAACCTACGAGCAGTACTTC
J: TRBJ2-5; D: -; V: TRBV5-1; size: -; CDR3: CASSLTPQETQYF; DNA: TGCGCCAGCAGCTTAACTCCCCAAGAGACCCAGTACTTC
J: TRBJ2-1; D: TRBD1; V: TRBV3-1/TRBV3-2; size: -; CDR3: CASQQGIGEQFF; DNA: TGTGCCAGCCAACAGGGGATAGGAGAGCAGTTCTTC
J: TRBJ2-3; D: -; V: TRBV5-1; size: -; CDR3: CASSLDPGSTDTQYF; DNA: TGCGCCAGCAGCTTGGACCCAGGTTCCACAGATACGCAGTATTTT
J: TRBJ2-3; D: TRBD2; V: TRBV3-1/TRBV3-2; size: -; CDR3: CASSRYSGLAGTTDTQYF; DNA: TGTGCCAGCAGCCGCTACTCGGGGCTAGCGGGGACCACAGATACGCAGTATTTT
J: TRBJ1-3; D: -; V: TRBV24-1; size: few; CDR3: CATSDWPQGNTIYF; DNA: TGTGCCACCAGTGATTGGCCCCAAGGAAACACCATATATTTT
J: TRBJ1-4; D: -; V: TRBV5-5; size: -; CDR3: CASSPAGFGVTNEKLFF; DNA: TGTGCCAGCAGCCCGGCGGGGTTCGGGGTTACTAATGAAAAACTGTTTTTT
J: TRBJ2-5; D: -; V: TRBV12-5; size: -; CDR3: CASGLGTVKETQYF; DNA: TGTGCTAGTGGTTTGGGGACAGTCAAAGAGACCCAGTACTTC
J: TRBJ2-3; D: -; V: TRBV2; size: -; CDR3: CASRALLGGKDTQYF; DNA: TGTGCCAGCAGGGCCCTCTTGGGGGGAAAAGATACGCAGTATTTT
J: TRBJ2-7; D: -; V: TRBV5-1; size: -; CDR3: CASSFGTGSYEQYF; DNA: TGCGCCAGCAGCTTTGGGACTGGGTCCTACGAGCAGTACTTC
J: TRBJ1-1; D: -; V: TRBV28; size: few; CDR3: CASSRTVNTEAFF; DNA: TGTGCCAGCAGCAGAACAGTGAACACTGAAGCTTTCTTT
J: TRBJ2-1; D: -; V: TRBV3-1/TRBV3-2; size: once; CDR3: CASSPKNYNEQFF; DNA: TGTGCCAGCAGCCCAAAAAACTACAATGAGCAGTTCTTC
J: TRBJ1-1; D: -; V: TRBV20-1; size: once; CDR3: CSASGAGWVTEAFF; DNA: TGCAGTGCTAGTGGTGCAGGGTGGGTCACTGAAGCTTTCTTT
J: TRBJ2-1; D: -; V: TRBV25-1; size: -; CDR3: CASSEQGHSLRGNEQFF; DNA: TGTGCCAGCAGTGAACAGGGACACTCCTTGCGCGGCAATGAGCAGTTCTTC
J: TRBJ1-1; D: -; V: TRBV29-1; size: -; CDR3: CSPSRAVDTEAFF; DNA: TGCAGCCCTTCCAGGGCTGTGGACACTGAAGCTTTCTTT
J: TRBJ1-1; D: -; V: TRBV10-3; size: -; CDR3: CAISEGSVANTEAFF; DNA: TGTGCCATCAGTGAGGGATCTGTAGCCAACACTGAAGCTTTCTTT
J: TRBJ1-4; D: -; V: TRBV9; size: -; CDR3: CASSPQHATNEKLFF; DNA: TGTGCCAGCAGCCCCCAACATGCAACTAATGAAAAACTGTTTTTT
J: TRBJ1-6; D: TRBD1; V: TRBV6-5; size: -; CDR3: CAIHRGSNSPLHF; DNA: TGTGCCATCCACAGGGGTAGTAATTCACCCCTCCACTTT
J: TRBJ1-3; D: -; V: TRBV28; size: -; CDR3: CASSPLSGISGNTIYF; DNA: TGTGCCAGCAGTCCCCTCAGCGGGATTTCTGGAAACACCATATATTTT
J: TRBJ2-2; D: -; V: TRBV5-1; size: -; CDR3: CASSLIAYTGELFF; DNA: TGCGCCAGCAGCTTGATAGCGTACACCGGGGAGCTGTTTTTT
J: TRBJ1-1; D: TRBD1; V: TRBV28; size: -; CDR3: CASFPGTARLADTEAFF; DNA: TGTGCCAGCTTTCCGGGGACAGCACGCCTGGCTGACACTGAAGCTTTCTTT
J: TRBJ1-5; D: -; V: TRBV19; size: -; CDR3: CASSRASVWQPQHF; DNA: TGTGCCAGTAGTAGGGCCTCCGTGTGGCAGCCCCAGCATTTT